This T cell receptor (beta chain) stems from a study of cytomegalovirus exposure and HLA in healthy donors. Study conclusions and caveats: In a later analysis, common viral pathogens appeared linked to several of the most significant clusters. The investigators catalogued some 150 TCR beta chains as cytomegalovirus-associated. A highly shared variant cluster was judged a likely technical artifact. In an earlier analysis, most TCR beta V segments were productive about 90% or about 30% of the time.

V shed 5 bases, J shed 8 bases, and the junction held 9 bases outside the gene matches. Germline CDR1 is SGHTA and CDR2 is FQGNSA. CDR3 size: 15 residues. PCR amplification relied on 60 Vbeta primers (plus 13 Jbeta primers). The protocol was immunoSEQ multiplex PCR, while the TCRdb copy is restricted to in-frame clones and leaves out a portion. The table includes around 150,000 clones, about four fifths detected once. On this clone itself: Its antigen remains unknown.

The receptor was derived from a male donor in good health and CMV-seropositive. Specimen: PBMCs. This chain joins TRBV7-2 and TRBJ2-4; TRBD1 matches at 10 bases. The CDR3 region has the DNA TGTGCCAGCAGCCTCGGCGGGACAGGGGATCACATTCAGTACTTC. It specifies CASSLGGTGDHIQYF.